The clone carrying this TCR beta chain is medium-sized. Its target is not known. The sample belongs to a study of metastatic and nonmetastatic thyroid tumors. Background on the study: The comparison covered peripheral blood and tumor or nodule tissue in malignant and benign thyroid patients. Findings and limits, study-wide: For both blood and tumor, malignant thyroid tumors reportedly showed significantly higher TCR beta diversity than benign nodules did.

Every patient underwent thyroid surgery untreated. V shed 5 bases and J 2 bases; nucleotides not matched to a gene: 9. Germline V gene data show CDR1 as WNHNN and CDR2 as SYGVQD (reference sequence). CDR3 length: 16 amino acids. In the study's own analysis: Variation in CDR3 across clinicopathological groups served as the basis for constructing a distant-metastasis classifier in papillary thyroid cancer. TCRdb re-called the PCR reads through MiXCR. TCRdb's processing, not the authors', yielded these V and J calls. The table lists 15,000 to 20,000 clones, over 20% of them singletons. The genes are TRBV10-1 and TRBJ2-3; 8 nucleotides agree with TRBD2. The sequence was collected from a female donor with papillary thyroid cancer or a benign thyroid nodule (not recorded which). Some clones in this sample may be carry-over from other donors' samples. Sequenced: adjacent normal tissue. CDR3 coding DNA: TGCGCCAGCAGTTCGGTAGCGGGACGCCTCACAGATACGCAGTATTTT. This encodes CASSSVAGRLTDTQYF.